The clone carrying this T cell receptor (beta chain) came up many times. The antigen remains unidentified. The data belong to a study of T cells after yellow fever vaccination. Germline values: CDR1 SGHRS, CDR2 YFSETQ. Trimming pared 7 bases from V and 4 bases from J, leaving 11 bases between. The CDR3 contains 12 residues. Overall study results and limits: A large majority of primary-vaccination clones showed up again after the booster (just under 97% CD4, roughly 88% CD8). Though weaker, the secondary response peaked faster, on day 5 versus 15. Abundant clonotypes from the bulk population could contaminate FACS-sorted repertoires. Researchers noted that a small share of clonotypes showed up in both CD4 and CD8 compartments.

TCRdb itself ran the 5' RACE reads through MiXCR, one entry per CDR3 protein. Among approximately 150,000 distinct CDR3 sequences listed, about 6% were seen once. V usage is TRBV5-1 and J usage is TRBJ1-1, with D perhaps matching TRBD1 (5 bases). The receptor comes from a man between 18 and 35 years old who received the YFV17D yellow fever vaccine. The sequences come from CD4+ T cells sorted from PBMCs, collected on the day of the first yellow fever vaccination. CDR3 in DNA: TGCGCCAGCTCAGAGGGGAGCACTGAAGCTTTCTTT. Its protein product is CASSEGSTEAFF.